A single sample gave rise to the 11 T cell receptor beta chains below, sequenced in a study of T cell changes during pregnancy in multiple sclerosis. Measured with immunoSEQ multiplex PCR; TCRdb has only the in-frame clones, and not every one. The data contain tens of thousands of clones, approximately 94% of them singletons. Sequencing was performed on CD4+ T cells from peripheral blood mononuclear cells, taken in the third trimester of pregnancy. These TCRs come from a female donor with multiple sclerosis, enrolled in a pregnancy study.

This clone was observed once. J is TRBJ2-7 and V is TRBV6-6; D may be TRBD2 (8 bases). CDR1 and CDR2 (germline): MNHNY, SVGAGI (reference sequence). This CDR3 region has 16 residues. The V end was cut by 4 bases, the J end by 1 base, with 17 bases between. CDR3 sequence: CASSSPGGTRSYEQYF. In DNA, the CDR3 is TGTGCCAGCAGTTCCCCAGGGGGGACTAGGTCCTACGAGCAGTACTTC.

The rearrangement uses TRBV6-6 and TRBJ1-2; D unclear. The V gene lost 11 bases and the J gene lost 2 bases, with 12 bases spanning the gap. Germline-derived CDR1 and CDR2 are MNHNY and SVGAGI (reference sequence). The CDR3 extends over 12 amino acids. The CDR3 DNA is TGTGCCGGCTCATCCCCAAACTATGGCTACACCTTC. It encodes CAGSSPNYGYTF.

V gene TRBV7-7 combines with J gene TRBJ2-1, with 7 bases fitting TRBD1. Germline trimming cut 3 bases from V and 5 bases from J; bases unmatched to any gene: 4. Germline V gene data show CDR1 as SSHAT and CDR2 as FNYEAQ (reference sequence). CDR3 length equals 14 residues. In DNA, the CDR3 is TGTGCCAGCAGCTTTGACAGGGCACACAATGAGCAGTTCTTC. Its translation: CASSFDRAHNEQFF.

The chain combines TRBV6-5 with TRBJ2-5; 9 positions agree with TRBD1. The CDR3 loop spans 16 amino acids. Germline CDR1 reads MNHEY; CDR2 reads SVGAGI. V shed 1 base and J 4 bases; nucleotides not matched to a gene: 7. The CDR3 DNA sequence: TGTGCCAGCAGTTACTTCGGGACAGGGCGCGGAGAGACCCAGTACTTC. This gives the protein CASSYFGTGRGETQYF.

The chain couples TRBV7-9 to TRBJ2-6; 12 nucleotides match TRBD1. This CDR3 has 17 amino acids. Germline assignment: CDR1 SEHNR and CDR2 FQNEAQ (reference sequence). With V trimmed by 5 bases and J by 2 bases, 4 bases remained unmatched. The DNA for the CDR3 is TGTGCCAGCAGCCGCGGGACAGGGGGCGCTGGGGCCAACGTCCTGACTTTC. Translated, it gives CASSRGTGGAGANVLTF.

The sample holds a few counts of this clone. The V and J genes are TRBV7-3 and TRBJ2-2, with D perhaps matching TRBD2 (6 bases). V lost 2 bases and J 6 bases, leaving 10 bases between the germline ends. The CDR3 has 14 amino acids. Per the germline V gene, CDR1 is SGHTA and CDR2 is FQGTGA. The CDR3 here is CASSLPGTAGELFF. The CDR3 DNA reads TGTGCCAGCAGCTTACCCGGGACTGCCGGGGAGCTGTTTTTT. Complete variable domain (other parts from reference TRBV7-3 and TRBJ2-2): GAGVSQTPSNKVTEKGKYVELRCDPISGHTALYWYRQSLGQGPEFLIYFQGTGAADDSGLPNDRFFAVRPEGSVSTLKIQRTERGDSAVYLCASSLPGTAGELFFGEGSRLTVL.

CDR3 nucleotides: TGTGCCACCTTGGGGGCTCAAGCTTTCTTT. Translated: CATLGAQAFF. The V gene is TRBV6-5, the J gene TRBJ1-1; the D gene is possibly TRBD1 (6 bases). Trimming pared 10 bases from V and 9 bases from J, leaving 12 bases between. The germline V gene encodes CDR1 MNHEY and CDR2 SVGAGI. The CDR3 totals 10 residues.

This sequence joins TRBV5-1 and TRBJ2-7, with 8 positions matching TRBD2. CDR1 and CDR2 from the germline V gene are SGHRS and YFSETQ. The V segment lost 2 bases and the J segment 0 bases; nucleotides outside the gene matches: 4. CDR3 length: 15 amino acids. CDR3 sequence: CASSFRGGSSYEQYF. The CDR3 region has the DNA TGCGCCAGCAGCTTCCGGGGGGGAAGCTCCTACGAGCAGTACTTC.

A single count supports this clone. The rearrangement uses TRBV2 and TRBJ1-2; perhaps TRBD1 as D (5 bases). Germline V gene sequence: CDR1 SNHLY, CDR2 FYNNEI. The length of the CDR3 is 12 residues. The DNA for the CDR3 is TGTGGGGAGGGAGGGGAGGACTATGGCTACACCTTC. Translated, it gives CGEGGEDYGYTF.

The rearrangement joins TRBV7-9 to TRBJ2-3; 7 nucleotides align to TRBD2. CDR3 length: 16 residues. The V and J ends lost 5 bases and 4 bases, in that order; junction bases with no gene match: 12. The germline gives CDR1 SEHNR, CDR2 FQNEAQ (reference sequence). The CDR3 loop is CASSGGWREYPDTQYF. Written as DNA, the CDR3 is TGTGCCAGCAGCGGAGGGTGGCGGGAGTATCCAGATACGCAGTATTTT.

This chain connects TRBV5-1 to TRBJ2-1; 11 bases are a match to TRBD1. The V gene's germline CDR1 is SGHRS and CDR2 YFSETQ. CDR3 length equals 15 residues. Trimming at V came to 4 bases and at J to 6 bases, leaving 6 bases not matched to a gene. The CDR3 sequence is CASSATGTGGNEQFF. CDR3 coding DNA: TGCGCCAGCAGCGCGACCGGGACAGGGGGCAATGAGCAGTTCTTC.